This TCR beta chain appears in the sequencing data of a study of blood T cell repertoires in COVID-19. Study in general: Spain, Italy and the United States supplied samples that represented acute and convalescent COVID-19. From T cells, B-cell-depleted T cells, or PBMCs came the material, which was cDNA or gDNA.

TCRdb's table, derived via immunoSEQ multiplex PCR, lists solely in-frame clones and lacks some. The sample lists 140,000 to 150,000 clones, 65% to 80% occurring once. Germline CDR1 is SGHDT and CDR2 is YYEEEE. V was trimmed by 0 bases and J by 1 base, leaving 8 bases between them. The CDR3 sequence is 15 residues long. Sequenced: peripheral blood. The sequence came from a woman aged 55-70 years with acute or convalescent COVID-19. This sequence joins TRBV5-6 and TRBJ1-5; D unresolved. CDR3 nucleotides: TGTGCCAGCAGCTTGGGACAATTAAGCAATCAGCCCCAGCATTTT. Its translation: CASSLGQLSNQPQHF.